Presented here are 2 T cell receptor beta chains from one specimen sequenced in a study of blood T cell repertoires in COVID-19. Libraries were prepared by immunoSEQ multiplex PCR; TCRdb keeps only in-frame clonotypes and omits some of them. The table lists fewer than 200,000 clones, 75% to 90% of them singletons. The sequenced sample was peripheral blood. These receptors were taken from a woman aged 55 to 70 with acute or convalescent COVID-19.

The chain couples TRBV7-9 to TRBJ1-1; no clear D. CDR1 and CDR2 from the germline V gene are SEHNR and FQNEAQ (reference sequence). V lost 6 bases and J lost 3, with 11 bases in between. The CDR3 has 13 amino acids. CDR3 loop: CASRLDLDTEAFF. In DNA, the CDR3 is TGTGCCAGCAGACTGGACTTGGACACTGAAGCTTTCTTT.

V and J are TRBV4-1 and TRBJ2-1; perhaps TRBD2 as D (5 bases). The CDR3 length is 14 residues. Trimming left V 3 bases short and J 0 bases short, with 6 bases between. Germline V gene sequence: CDR1 MGHRA, CDR2 YSYEKL. The CDR3, as DNA: TGCGCCAGCAGCCAGGACTTCTCCTACAATGAGCAGTTCTTC. As protein: CASSQDFSYNEQFF.